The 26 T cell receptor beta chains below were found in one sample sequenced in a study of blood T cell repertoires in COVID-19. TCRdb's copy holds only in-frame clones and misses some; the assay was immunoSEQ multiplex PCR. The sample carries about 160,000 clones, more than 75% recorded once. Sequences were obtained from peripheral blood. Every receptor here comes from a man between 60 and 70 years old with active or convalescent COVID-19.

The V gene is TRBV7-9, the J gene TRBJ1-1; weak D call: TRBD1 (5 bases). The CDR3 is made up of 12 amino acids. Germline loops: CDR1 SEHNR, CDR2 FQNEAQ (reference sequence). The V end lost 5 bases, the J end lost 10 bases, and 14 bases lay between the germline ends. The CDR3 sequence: CASSLEGRGAFF. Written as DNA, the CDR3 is TGTGCCAGCAGCCTCGAGGGGCGGGGAGCTTTCTTT.

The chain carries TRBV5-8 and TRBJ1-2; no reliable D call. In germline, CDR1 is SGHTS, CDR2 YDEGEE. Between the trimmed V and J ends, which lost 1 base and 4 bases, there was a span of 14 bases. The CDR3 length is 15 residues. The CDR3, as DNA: TGTGCCAGCAGCTTGTTAGTTCTCCTCCCCTATGGCTACACCTTC. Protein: CASSLLVLLPYGYTF.

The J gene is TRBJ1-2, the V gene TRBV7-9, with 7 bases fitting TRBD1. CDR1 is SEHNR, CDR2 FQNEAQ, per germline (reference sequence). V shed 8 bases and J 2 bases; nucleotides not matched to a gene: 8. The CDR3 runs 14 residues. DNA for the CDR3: TGTGCCAGCGGTCGGGACAGCGTGAACTATGGCTACACCTTC. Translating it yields CASGRDSVNYGYTF.

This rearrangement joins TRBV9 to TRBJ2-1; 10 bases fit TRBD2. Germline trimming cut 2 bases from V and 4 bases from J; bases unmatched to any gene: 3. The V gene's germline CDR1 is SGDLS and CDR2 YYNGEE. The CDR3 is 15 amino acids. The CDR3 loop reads CASSVAAGGYNEQFF. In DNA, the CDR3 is TGTGCCAGCAGCGTGGCAGCGGGAGGGTACAATGAGCAGTTCTTC.

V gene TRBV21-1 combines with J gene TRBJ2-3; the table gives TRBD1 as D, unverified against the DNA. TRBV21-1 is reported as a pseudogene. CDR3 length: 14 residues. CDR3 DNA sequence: TGTGCCAGCAGCAAGAGACAGGGGGGAGATACGCAGTATTTT. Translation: CASSKRQGGDTQYF.

The CDR3 spells CASSDRAAAGNYGYTF. CDR3 in DNA: TGTGCCAGCAGTGATAGGGCAGCGGCCGGCAACTATGGCTACACCTTC. V gene TRBV2 combines with J gene TRBJ1-2; D gene unclear. V dropped 3 bases and J dropped 2 bases, with 16 bases sitting between them. CDR1 is SNHLY, CDR2 FYNNEI, per germline. The CDR3 spans 16 residues.

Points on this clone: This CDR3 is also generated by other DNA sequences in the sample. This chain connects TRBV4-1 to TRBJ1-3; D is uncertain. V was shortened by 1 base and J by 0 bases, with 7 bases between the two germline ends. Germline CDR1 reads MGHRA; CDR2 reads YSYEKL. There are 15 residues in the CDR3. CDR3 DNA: TGCGCCAGCAGCCAAGCAGGTGTCTCTGGAAACACCATATATTTT. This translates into CASSQAGVSGNTIYF.

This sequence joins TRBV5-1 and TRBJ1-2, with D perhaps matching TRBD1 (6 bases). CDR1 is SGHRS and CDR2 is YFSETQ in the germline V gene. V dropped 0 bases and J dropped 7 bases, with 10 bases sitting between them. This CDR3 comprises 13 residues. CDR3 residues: CASSLGTEPGYTF. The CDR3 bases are TGCGCCAGCAGCTTGGGGACAGAGCCTGGCTACACCTTC. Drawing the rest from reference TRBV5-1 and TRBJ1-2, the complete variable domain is KAGVTQTPRYLIKTRGQQVTLSCSPISGHRSVSWYQQTPGQGLQFLFEYFSETQRNKGNFPGRFSGRQFSNSRSEMNVSTLELGDSALYLCASSLGTEPGYTFGSGTRLTVV.

This CDR3 reads CASRTGTRGYTF. CDR3 DNA sequence: TGCGCCAGCAGGACCGGGACTCGAGGCTACACCTTC. The chain has TRBV5-1 and TRBJ1-2, with a weak D call TRBD1 (5 bases). Germline lookup yields CDR1 SGHRS and CDR2 YFSETQ. V lost 5 bases to trimming and J lost 8 bases, with 13 bases between them. This CDR3 region has 12 residues.

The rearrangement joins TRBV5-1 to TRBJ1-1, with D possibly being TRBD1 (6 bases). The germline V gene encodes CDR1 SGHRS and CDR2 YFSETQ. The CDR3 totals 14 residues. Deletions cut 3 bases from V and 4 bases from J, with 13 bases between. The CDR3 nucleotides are TGCGCCAGCAGCTCAGGGGTGGAGACCACTGAAGCTTTCTTT. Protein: CASSSGVETTEAFF.

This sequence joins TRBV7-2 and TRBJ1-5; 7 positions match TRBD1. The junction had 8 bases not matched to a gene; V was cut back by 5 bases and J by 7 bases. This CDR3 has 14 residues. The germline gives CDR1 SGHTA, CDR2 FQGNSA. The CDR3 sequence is CASSPDRVWQPQHF. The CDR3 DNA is TGTGCCAGCAGCCCAGACAGGGTATGGCAGCCCCAGCATTTT.

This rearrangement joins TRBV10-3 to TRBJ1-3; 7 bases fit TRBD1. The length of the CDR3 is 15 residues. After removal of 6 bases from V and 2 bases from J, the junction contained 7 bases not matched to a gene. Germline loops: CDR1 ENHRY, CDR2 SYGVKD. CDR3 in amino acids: CAIRIQGSAGNTIYF. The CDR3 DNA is TGTGCCATCAGGATACAGGGGAGCGCTGGAAACACCATATATTTT.

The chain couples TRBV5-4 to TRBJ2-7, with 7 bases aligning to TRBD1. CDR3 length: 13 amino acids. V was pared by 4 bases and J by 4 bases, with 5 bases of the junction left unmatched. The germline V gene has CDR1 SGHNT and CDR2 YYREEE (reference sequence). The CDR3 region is CASSRDRVYEQYF. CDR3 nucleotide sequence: TGTGCCAGCAGCCGAGACAGGGTGTACGAGCAGTACTTC.

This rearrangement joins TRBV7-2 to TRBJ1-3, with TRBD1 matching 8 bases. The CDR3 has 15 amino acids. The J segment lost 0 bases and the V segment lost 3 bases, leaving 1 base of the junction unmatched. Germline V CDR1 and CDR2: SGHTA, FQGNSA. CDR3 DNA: TGTGCCAGCAGCTTGGACAGGGACTCTGGAAACACCATATATTTT. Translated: CASSLDRDSGNTIYF.

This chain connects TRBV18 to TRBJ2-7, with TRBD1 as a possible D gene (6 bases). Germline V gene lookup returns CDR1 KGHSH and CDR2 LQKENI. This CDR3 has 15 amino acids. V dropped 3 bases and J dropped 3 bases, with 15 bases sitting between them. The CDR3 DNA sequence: TGTGCCAGCTCACCCCAGGGGCCAACCCTCTACGAGCAGTACTTC. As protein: CASSPQGPTLYEQYF.

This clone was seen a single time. The CDR3 DNA is TGTGCCAGCAGTTTATTGCGGGAGGGCCGTCGGGAGCAGTTCTTC. Translation gives CASSLLREGRREQFF. The chain is built from TRBV27 and TRBJ2-1; TRBD2 matches 9 bases. The J segment lost 10 bases and the V segment lost 1 base, leaving 8 bases of the junction unmatched. The germline V gene has CDR1 MNHEY and CDR2 SMNVEV (reference sequence). There are 15 residues in the CDR3.

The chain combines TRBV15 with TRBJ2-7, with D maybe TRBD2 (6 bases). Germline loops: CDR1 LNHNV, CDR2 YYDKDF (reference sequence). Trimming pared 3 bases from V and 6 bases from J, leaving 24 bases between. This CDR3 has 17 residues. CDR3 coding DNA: TGTGCCACCAGCAGCCATTCCCGGGTCCTCGGAGGGTCCGAGCAGTACTTC. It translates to CATSSHSRVLGGSEQYF.

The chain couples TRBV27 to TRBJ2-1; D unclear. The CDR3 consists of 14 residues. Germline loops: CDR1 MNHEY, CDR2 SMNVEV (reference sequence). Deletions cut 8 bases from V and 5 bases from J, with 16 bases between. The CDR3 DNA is TGTGCCAGCCACCCAACCTCGCGCAACAATGAGCAGTTCTTC. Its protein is CASHPTSRNNEQFF.

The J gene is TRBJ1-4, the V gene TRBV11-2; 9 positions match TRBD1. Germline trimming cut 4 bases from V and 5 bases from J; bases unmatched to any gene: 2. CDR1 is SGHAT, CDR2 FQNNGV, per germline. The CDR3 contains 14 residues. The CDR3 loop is CASSSGQGNEKLFF. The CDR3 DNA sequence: TGTGCCAGCAGCTCGGGACAGGGCAATGAAAAACTGTTTTTT.

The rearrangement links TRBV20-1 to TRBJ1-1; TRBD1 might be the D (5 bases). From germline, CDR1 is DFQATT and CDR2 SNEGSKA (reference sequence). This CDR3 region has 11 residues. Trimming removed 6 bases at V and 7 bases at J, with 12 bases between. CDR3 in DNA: TGCAGTGCCCTGACAGCCAATGAAGCTTTCTTT. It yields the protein CSALTANEAFF.

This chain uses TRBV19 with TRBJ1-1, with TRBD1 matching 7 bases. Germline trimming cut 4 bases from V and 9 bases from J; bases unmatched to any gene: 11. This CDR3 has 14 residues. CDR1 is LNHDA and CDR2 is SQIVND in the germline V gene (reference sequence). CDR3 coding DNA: TGTGCCAGTAGTACACTCGACAGGGTGGTTAAAGCTTTCTTT. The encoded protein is CASSTLDRVVKAFF.

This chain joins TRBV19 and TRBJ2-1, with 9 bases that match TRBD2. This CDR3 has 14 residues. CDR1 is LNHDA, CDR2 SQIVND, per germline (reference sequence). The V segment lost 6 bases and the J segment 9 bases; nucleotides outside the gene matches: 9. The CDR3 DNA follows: TGTGCCAGTAGGCTAGCGGGGAGAGGTGGTGAGCAGTTCTTC. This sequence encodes CASRLAGRGGEQFF.

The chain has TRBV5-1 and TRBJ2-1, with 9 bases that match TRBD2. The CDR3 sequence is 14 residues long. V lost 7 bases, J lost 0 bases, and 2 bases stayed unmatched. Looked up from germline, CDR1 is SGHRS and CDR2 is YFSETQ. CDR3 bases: TGCGCCAGCTTTAGCGGGAGCTCCTACAATGAGCAGTTCTTC. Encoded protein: CASFSGSSYNEQFF.

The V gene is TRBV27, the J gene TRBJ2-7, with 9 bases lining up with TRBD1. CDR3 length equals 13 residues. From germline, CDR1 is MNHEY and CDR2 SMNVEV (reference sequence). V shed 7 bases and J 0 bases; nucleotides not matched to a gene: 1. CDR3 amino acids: CASMTGGSYEQYF. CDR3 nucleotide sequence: TGTGCCAGCATGACAGGGGGCTCCTACGAGCAGTACTTC.

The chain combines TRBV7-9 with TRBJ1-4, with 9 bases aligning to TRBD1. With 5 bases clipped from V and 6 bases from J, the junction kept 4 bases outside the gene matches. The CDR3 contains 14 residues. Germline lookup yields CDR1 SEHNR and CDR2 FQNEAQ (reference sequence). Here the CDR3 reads CASSQRTGDEKLFF. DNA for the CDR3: TGTGCCAGCAGCCAAAGGACAGGGGATGAAAAACTGTTTTTT.

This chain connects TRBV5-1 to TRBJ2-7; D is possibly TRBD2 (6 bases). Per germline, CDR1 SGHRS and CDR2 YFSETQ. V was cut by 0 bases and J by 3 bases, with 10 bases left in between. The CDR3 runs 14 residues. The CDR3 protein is CASSLGAGFYEQYF. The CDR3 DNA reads TGCGCCAGCAGCTTGGGAGCGGGCTTCTACGAGCAGTACTTC.